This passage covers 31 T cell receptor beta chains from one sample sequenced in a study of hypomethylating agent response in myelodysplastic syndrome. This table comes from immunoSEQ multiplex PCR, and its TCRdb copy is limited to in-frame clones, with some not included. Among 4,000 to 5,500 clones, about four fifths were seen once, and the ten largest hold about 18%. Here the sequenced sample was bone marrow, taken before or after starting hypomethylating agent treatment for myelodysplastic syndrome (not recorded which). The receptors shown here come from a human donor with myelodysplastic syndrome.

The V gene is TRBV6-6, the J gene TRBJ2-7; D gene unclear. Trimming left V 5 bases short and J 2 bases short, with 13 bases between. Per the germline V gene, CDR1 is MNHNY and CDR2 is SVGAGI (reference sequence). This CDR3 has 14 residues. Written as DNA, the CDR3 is TGTGCCAGCAGTCCCAGGTCCCCTCCCTACGAGCAGTACTTC. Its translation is CASSPRSPPYEQYF.

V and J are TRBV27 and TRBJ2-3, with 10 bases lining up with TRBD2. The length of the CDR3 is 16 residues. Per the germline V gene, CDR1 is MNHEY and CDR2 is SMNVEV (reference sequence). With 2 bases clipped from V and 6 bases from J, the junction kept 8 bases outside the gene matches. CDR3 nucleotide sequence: TGTGCCAGCAGTTTAGGAACTAGCGGGACGGGTGATACGCAGTATTTT. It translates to CASSLGTSGTGDTQYF.

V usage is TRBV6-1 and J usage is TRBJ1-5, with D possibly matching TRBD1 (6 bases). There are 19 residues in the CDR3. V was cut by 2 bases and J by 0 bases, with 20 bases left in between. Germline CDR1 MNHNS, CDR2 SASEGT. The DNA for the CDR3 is TGTGCCAGCAGTGAAAATTTGTGGGACAACATTTATAGCAATCAGCCCCAGCATTTT. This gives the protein CASSENLWDNIYSNQPQHF.

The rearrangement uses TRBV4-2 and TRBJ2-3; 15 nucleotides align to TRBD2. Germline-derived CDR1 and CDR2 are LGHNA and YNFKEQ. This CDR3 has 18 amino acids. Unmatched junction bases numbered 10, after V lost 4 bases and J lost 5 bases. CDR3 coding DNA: TGTGCCAGCAGCCTAGGACTAGCGGGAGGGGCAAAACGAGATACGCAGTATTTT. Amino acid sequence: CASSLGLAGGAKRDTQYF.

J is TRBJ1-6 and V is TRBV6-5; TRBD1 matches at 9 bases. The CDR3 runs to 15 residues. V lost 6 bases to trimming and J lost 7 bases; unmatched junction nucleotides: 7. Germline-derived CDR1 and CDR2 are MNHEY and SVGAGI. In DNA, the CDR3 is TGTGCCAGCAGCAATAAACAGGGGGCGAATTCACCCCTCCACTTT. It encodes CASSNKQGANSPLHF.

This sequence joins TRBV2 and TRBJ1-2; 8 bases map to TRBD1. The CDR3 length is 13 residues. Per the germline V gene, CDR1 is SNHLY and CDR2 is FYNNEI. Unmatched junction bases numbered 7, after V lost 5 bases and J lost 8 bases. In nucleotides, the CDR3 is TGTGCCAGCAGTAAATCAGGGGGCGACGGCTACACCTTC. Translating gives CASSKSGGDGYTF.

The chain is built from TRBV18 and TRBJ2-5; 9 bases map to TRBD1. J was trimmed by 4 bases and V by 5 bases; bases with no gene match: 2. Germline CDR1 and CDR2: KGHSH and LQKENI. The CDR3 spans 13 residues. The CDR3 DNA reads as TGTGCCAGCTCATCACAGGGGGCAGAGACCCAGTACTTC. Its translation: CASSSQGAETQYF.

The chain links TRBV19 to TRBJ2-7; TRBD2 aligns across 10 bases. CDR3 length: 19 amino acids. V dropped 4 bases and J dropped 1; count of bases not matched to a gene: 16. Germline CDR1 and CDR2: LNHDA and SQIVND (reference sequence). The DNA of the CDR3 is TGTGCCAGTAGTAAAACGGCCGACCCGGGACTAGCGTATTCCTACGAGCAGTACTTC. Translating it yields CASSKTADPGLAYSYEQYF. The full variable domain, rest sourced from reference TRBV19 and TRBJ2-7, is DGGITQSPKYLFRKEGQNVTLSCEQNLNHDAMYWYRQDPGQGLRLIYYSQIVNDFQKGDIAEGYSVSREKKESFPLTVTSAQKNPTAFYLCASSKTADPGLAYSYEQYFGPGTRLTVT.

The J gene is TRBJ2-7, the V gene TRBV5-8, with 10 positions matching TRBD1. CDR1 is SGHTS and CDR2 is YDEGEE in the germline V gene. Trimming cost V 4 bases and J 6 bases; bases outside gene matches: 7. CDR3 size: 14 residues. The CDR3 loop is CASSPRTGGSEQYF. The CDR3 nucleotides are TGTGCCAGCAGCCCCAGGACAGGGGGGTCCGAGCAGTACTTC. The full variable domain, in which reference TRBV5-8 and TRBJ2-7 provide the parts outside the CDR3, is EAGVTQSPTHLIKTRGQQATLRCSPISGHTSVYWYQQALGLGLQFLLWYDEGEERNRGNFPPRFSGRQFPNYSSELNVNALELEDSALYLCASSPRTGGSEQYFGPGTRLTVT.

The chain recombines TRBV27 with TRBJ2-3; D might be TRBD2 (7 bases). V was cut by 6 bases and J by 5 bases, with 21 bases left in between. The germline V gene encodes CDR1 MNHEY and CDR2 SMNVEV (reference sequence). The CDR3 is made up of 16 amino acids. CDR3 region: CASRLKSYREGDTQYF. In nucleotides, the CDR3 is TGTGCCAGCAGACTAAAGAGTTACAGGGAGGGAGATACGCAGTATTTT.

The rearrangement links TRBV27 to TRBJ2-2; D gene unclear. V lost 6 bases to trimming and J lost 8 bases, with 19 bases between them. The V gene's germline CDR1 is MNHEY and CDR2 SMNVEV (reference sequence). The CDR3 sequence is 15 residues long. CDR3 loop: CASSPTVNPVGELFF. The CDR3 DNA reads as TGTGCCAGCAGCCCTACAGTGAACCCAGTTGGGGAGCTGTTTTTT.

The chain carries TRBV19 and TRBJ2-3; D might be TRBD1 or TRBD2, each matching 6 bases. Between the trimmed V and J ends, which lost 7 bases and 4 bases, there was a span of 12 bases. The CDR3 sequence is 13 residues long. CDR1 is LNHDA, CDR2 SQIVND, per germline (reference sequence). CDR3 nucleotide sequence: TGTGCCAGTACCCCCGGGGGCGCAGATACGCAGTATTTT. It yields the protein CASTPGGADTQYF.

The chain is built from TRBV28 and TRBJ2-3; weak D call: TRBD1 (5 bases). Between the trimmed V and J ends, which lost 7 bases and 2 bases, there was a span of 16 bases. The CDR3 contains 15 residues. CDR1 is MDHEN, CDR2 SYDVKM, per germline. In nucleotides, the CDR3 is TGTGCCAGCACATACGAAGGGGCCCTCACAGATACGCAGTATTTT. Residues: CASTYEGALTDTQYF.

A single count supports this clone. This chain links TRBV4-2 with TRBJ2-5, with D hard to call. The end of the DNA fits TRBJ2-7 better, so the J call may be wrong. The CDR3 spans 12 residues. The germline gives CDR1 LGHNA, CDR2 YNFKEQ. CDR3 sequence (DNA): TGTGCCAGCAGCCAGGGATTTTACGAGCAGTACTTC. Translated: CASSQGFYEQYF.

The CDR3 is CSTNYGYTF. DNA for the CDR3: TGCAGCACAAACTATGGCTACACCTTC. The chain is built from TRBV29-1 and TRBJ1-2; D remains ambiguous. Per germline, CDR1 SQVTM and CDR2 ANQGSEA. This CDR3 is built from 9 residues. V lost 8 bases, J lost 2 bases, and 3 bases lay in between.

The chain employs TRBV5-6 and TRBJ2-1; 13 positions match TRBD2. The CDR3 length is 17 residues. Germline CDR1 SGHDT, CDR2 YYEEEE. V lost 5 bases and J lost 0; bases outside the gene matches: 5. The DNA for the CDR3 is TGTGCCAGCAGAAGGACTAGCGGGGGTCTCTCCTACAATGAGCAGTTCTTC. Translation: CASRRTSGGLSYNEQFF.

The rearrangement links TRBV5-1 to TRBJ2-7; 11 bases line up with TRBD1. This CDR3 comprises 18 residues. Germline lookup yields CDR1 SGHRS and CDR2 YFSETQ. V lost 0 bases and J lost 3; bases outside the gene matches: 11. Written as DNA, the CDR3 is TGCGCCAGCAGCTTGGGAGGGACAGGGGGAGGGTTCTACTACGAGCAGTACTTC. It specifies CASSLGGTGGGFYYEQYF.

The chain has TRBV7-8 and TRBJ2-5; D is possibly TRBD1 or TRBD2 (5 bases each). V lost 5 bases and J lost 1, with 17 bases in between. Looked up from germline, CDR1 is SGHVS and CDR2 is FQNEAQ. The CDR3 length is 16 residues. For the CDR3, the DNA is TGTGCCAGCAGCCTTACTACCGGGGCCCTCCAAGAGACCCAGTACTTC. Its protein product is CASSLTTGALQETQYF.

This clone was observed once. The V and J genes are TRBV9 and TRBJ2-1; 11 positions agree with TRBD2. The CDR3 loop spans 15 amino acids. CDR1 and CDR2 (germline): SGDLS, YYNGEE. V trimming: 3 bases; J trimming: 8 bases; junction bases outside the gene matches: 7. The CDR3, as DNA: TGTGCCAGCAGCGCAACTAGCGGGAGAGCCCATGAGCAGTTCTTC. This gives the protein CASSATSGRAHEQFF.

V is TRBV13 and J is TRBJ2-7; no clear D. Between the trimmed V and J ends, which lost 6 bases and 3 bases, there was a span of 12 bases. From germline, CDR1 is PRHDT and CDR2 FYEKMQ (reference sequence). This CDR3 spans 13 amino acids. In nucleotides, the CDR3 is TGTGCCAGCAGTCTTATCAACAACTACGAGCAGTACTTC. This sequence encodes CASSLINNYEQYF. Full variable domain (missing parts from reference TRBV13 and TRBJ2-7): AAGVIQSPRHLIKEKRETATLKCYPIPRHDTVYWYQQGPGQDPQFLISFYEKMQSDKGSIPDRFSAQQFSDYHSELNMSSLELGDSALYFCASSLINNYEQYFGPGTRLTVT.

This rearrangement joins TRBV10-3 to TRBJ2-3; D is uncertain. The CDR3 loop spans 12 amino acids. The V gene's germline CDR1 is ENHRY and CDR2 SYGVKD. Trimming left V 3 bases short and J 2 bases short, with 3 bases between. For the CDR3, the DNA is TGTGCCATCAGTGATATCACAGATACGCAGTATTTT. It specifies CAISDITDTQYF.

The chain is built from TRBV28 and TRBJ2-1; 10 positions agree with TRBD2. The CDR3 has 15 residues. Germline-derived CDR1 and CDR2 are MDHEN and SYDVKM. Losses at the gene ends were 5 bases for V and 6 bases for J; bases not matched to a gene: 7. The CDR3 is CASSPRSGRANEQFF. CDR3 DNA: TGTGCCAGCAGTCCAAGGAGCGGGAGGGCCAATGAGCAGTTCTTC.

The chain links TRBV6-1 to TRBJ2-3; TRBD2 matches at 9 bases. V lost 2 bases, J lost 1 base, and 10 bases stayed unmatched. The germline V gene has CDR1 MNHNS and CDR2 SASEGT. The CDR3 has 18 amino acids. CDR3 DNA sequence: TGTGCCAGCAGTGAACTTGCGGGAGGGCTGGGTGGCACAGATACGCAGTATTTT. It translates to CASSELAGGLGGTDTQYF.

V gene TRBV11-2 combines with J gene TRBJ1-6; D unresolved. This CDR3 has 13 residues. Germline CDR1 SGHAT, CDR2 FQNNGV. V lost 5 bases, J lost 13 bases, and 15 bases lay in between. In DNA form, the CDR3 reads TGTGCCAGCAGCCAGCAGGACCGCTCGCCCCTCCACTTT. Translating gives CASSQQDRSPLHF.

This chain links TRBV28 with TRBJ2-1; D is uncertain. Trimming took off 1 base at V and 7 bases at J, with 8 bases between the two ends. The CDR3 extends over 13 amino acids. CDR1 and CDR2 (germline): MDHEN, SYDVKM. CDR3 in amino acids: CASSLSVANEQFF. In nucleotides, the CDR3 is TGTGCCAGCAGTTTATCGGTTGCAAATGAGCAGTTCTTC.

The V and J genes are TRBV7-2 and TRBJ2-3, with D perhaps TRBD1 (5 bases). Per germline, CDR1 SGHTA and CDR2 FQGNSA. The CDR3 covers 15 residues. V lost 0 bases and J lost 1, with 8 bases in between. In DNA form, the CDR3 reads TGTGCCAGCAGCTTAGCCGGACACGGCACAGATACGCAGTATTTT. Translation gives CASSLAGHGTDTQYF.

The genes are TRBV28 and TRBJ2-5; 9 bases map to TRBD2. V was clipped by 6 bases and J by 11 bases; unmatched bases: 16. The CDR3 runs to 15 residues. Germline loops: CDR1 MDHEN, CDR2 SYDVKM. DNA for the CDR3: TGTGCCAGCAGCTCCGGGACTAGCAGTGGGGGGACTCAGTACTTC. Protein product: CASSSGTSSGGTQYF.

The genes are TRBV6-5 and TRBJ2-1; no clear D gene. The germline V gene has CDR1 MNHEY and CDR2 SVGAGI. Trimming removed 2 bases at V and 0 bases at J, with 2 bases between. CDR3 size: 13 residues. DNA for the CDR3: TGTGCCAGCAGTTACGACTCCTACAATGAGCAGTTCTTC. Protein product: CASSYDSYNEQFF.

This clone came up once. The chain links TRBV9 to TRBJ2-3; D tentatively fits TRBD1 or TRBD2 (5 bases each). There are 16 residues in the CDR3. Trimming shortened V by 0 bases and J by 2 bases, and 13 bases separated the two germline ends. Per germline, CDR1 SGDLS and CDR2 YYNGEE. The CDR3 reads CASSVVGELATDTQYF. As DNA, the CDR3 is TGTGCCAGCAGCGTAGTAGGGGAGCTGGCCACAGATACGCAGTATTTT. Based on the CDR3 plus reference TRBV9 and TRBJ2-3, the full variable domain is DSGVTQTPKHLITATGQRVTLRCSPRSGDLSVYWYQQSLDQGLQFLIQYYNGEERAKGNILERFSAQQFPDLHSELNLSSLELGDSALYFCASSVVGELATDTQYFGPGTRLTVL.

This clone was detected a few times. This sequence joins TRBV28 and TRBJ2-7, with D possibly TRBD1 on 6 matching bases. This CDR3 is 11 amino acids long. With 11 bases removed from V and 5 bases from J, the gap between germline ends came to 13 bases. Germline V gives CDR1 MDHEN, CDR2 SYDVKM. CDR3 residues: CAVQGFNEQYF. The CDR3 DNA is TGTGCCGTACAGGGATTCAACGAGCAGTACTTC. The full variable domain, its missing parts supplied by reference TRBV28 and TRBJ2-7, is DVKVTQSSRYLVKRTGEKVFLECVQDMDHENMFWYRQDPGLGLRLIYFSYDVKMKEKGDIPEGYSVSREKKERFSLILESASTNQTSMYLCAVQGFNEQYFGPGTRLTVT.

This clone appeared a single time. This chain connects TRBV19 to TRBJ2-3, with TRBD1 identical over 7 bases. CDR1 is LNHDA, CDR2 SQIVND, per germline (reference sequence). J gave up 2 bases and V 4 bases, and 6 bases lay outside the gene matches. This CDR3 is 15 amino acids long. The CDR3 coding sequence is TGTGCCAGTAGTACGCTTGACAGGGACACAGATACGCAGTATTTT. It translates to CASSTLDRDTDTQYF. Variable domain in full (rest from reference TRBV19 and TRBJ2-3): DGGITQSPKYLFRKEGQNVTLSCEQNLNHDAMYWYRQDPGQGLRLIYYSQIVNDFQKGDIAEGYSVSREKKESFPLTVTSAQKNPTAFYLCASSTLDRDTDTQYFGPGTRLTVL.